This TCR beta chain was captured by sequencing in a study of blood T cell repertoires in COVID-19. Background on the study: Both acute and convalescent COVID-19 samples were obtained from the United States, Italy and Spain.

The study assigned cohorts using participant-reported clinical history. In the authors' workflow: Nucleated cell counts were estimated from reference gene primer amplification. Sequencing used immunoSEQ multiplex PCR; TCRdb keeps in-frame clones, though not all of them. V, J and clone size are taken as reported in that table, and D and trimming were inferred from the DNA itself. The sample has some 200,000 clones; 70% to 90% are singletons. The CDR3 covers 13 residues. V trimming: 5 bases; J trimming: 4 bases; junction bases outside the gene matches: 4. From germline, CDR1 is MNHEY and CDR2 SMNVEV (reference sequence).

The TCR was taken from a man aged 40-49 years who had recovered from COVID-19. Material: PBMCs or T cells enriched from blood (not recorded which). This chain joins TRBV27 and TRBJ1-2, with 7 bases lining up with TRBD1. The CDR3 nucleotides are TGTGCCAGCAGTAGACAGGGACTCTATGGCTACACCTTC. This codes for CASSRQGLYGYTF.